The rows below give T cell receptor beta chains drawn from one sample of a study of blood T cell repertoires in COVID-19. The repertoire was sequenced with immunoSEQ multiplex PCR; TCRdb's copy has only in-frame clones and lacks some. The sample includes roughly 110,000 clones, around 89% of them seen just once. The sequenced sample was peripheral blood. Source of these receptors: a human donor with acute or convalescent COVID-19. The donor label of this sample is uncertain. The CDR3 runs from the conserved cysteine through the conserved F or W. The D gene is left open where the match is weak. Clone size is given for some rows only: seen once, a few or many times, or a class if the clone is expanded.

J gene: TRBJ1-1; D gene: NA; clone size: NA; V gene: TRBV5-1; CDR3 protein: CASTLEQNTEAFF; CDR3 DNA: TGCGCCAGCACCCTGGAGCAGAACACTGAAGCTTTCTTT
J gene: TRBJ1-2; D gene: NA; clone size: NA; V gene: TRBV29-1; CDR3 protein: CSVLGQQQGYGYTF; CDR3 DNA: TGCAGCGTTCTAGGACAGCAGCAAGGTTATGGCTACACCTTC
J gene: TRBJ2-1; D gene: NA; clone size: NA; V gene: TRBV28; CDR3 protein: CASSLLYNEQFF; CDR3 DNA: TGTGCCAGCAGTTTACTCTACAATGAGCAGTTCTTC
J gene: TRBJ1-1; D gene: NA; clone size: NA; V gene: TRBV28; CDR3 protein: CASPQRSRAFF; CDR3 DNA: TGTGCCAGCCCTCAACGGTCGAGAGCTTTCTTT
J gene: TRBJ2-1; D gene: NA; clone size: NA; V gene: TRBV5-5; CDR3 protein: CASSFGGADEQFF; CDR3 DNA: TGTGCCAGCAGCTTTGGAGGGGCCGATGAGCAGTTCTTC
J gene: TRBJ2-1; D gene: TRBD2; clone size: NA; V gene: TRBV24-1; CDR3 protein: CATSDPGLDLYGEQFF; CDR3 DNA: TGTGCCACCAGTGATCCAGGACTAGATTTGTATGGTGAGCAGTTCTTC
J gene: TRBJ1-2; D gene: NA; clone size: NA; V gene: TRBV4-2; CDR3 protein: CASSQEREGGYGYTF; CDR3 DNA: TGTGCCAGCAGCCAAGAACGCGAGGGAGGGTATGGCTACACCTTC
J gene: TRBJ1-1; D gene: NA; clone size: NA; V gene: TRBV18; CDR3 protein: CASSPSAGGTEAFF; CDR3 DNA: TGTGCCAGCTCACCATCAGCCGGGGGCACTGAAGCTTTCTTT
J gene: TRBJ1-2; D gene: TRBD1; clone size: NA; V gene: TRBV19; CDR3 protein: CASSPGTGIYGYTF; CDR3 DNA: TGTGCCAGTAGTCCCGGGACAGGGATCTATGGCTACACCTTC
J gene: TRBJ1-2; D gene: NA; clone size: NA; V gene: TRBV21-1; CDR3 protein: CSKGDYGYTF; CDR3 DNA: TGTTCCAAGGGGGACTATGGCTACACCTTC
J gene: TRBJ2-2; D gene: TRBD1; clone size: once; V gene: TRBV11-1; CDR3 protein: CASSSRQGINTGELFF; CDR3 DNA: TGTGCCAGCAGCTCACGACAGGGGATAAACACCGGGGAGCTGTTTTTT
J gene: TRBJ1-2; D gene: NA; clone size: NA; V gene: TRBV28; CDR3 protein: CASRDGTNYNGYTF; CDR3 DNA: TGTGCCAGCCGAGATGGGACTAACTACAATGGCTACACCTTC
J gene: TRBJ1-4; D gene: NA; clone size: NA; V gene: TRBV5-1; CDR3 protein: CASSLARGGGEKLFF; CDR3 DNA: TGCGCCAGCAGCTTGGCCCGGGGGGGAGGTGAAAAACTGTTTTTT
J gene: TRBJ2-7; D gene: NA; clone size: NA; V gene: TRBV5-1; CDR3 protein: CASMRDGTYEQYF; CDR3 DNA: TGCGCCAGCATGCGGGACGGCACCTACGAGCAGTACTTC
J gene: TRBJ1-5; D gene: TRBD1; clone size: NA; V gene: TRBV19; CDR3 protein: CASRGTGAAGGQPQHF; CDR3 DNA: TGTGCCAGTAGAGGGACAGGGGCTGCGGGCGGTCAGCCCCAGCATTTT
J gene: TRBJ2-4; D gene: NA; clone size: NA; V gene: TRBV4-2; CDR3 protein: CASSQAESAKNIQYF; CDR3 DNA: TGTGCCAGCAGCCAAGCCGAGTCGGCCAAAAACATTCAGTACTTC
J gene: TRBJ2-2; D gene: NA; clone size: NA; V gene: TRBV6-6; CDR3 protein: CASSRGGGGYTGELFF; CDR3 DNA: TGTGCCAGCAGTCGAGGGGGAGGTGGTTACACCGGGGAGCTGTTTTTT
J gene: TRBJ2-7; D gene: TRBD1; clone size: NA; V gene: TRBV5-1; CDR3 protein: CASSYAPGQAVYEQYF; CDR3 DNA: TGCGCCAGCAGCTACGCTCCGGGACAGGCGGTATACGAGCAGTACTTC
J gene: TRBJ2-7; D gene: TRBD2; clone size: NA; V gene: TRBV5-1; CDR3 protein: CASSLDPLGTSGYEQYF; CDR3 DNA: TGCGCCAGCAGCTTGGATCCGCTCGGGACTAGCGGGTACGAGCAGTACTTC
J gene: TRBJ1-2; D gene: TRBD1; clone size: NA; V gene: TRBV4-2; CDR3 protein: CASSQALTGTVSNYGYTF; CDR3 DNA: TGTGCCAGCAGCCAAGCACTCACCGGGACAGTTTCTAACTATGGCTACACCTTC
J gene: TRBJ1-5; D gene: NA; clone size: once; V gene: TRBV6-1; CDR3 protein: CASSDTYSNQPQHF; CDR3 DNA: TGTGCCAGCAGTGACACCTATAGCAATCAGCCCCAGCATTTT
J gene: TRBJ1-6; D gene: NA; clone size: few; V gene: TRBV6-6; CDR3 protein: CASIRGQDYNSPLHF; CDR3 DNA: TGTGCCAGCATTAGGGGACAAGACTATAATTCACCCCTCCACTTT
J gene: TRBJ2-1; D gene: TRBD1; clone size: NA; V gene: TRBV7-3; CDR3 protein: CASSLGQGGYNEQFF; CDR3 DNA: TGTGCCAGCAGCTTAGGACAGGGAGGTTACAATGAGCAGTTCTTC
J gene: TRBJ1-6; D gene: TRBD1; clone size: NA; V gene: TRBV10-3; CDR3 protein: CAISAEGQGYSPLHF; CDR3 DNA: TGTGCCATCAGTGCTGAGGGACAGGGATATTCACCCCTCCACTTT
J gene: TRBJ2-7; D gene: TRBD1; clone size: NA; V gene: TRBV7-3; CDR3 protein: CASSFGQGAGEQYF; CDR3 DNA: TGTGCCAGCAGCTTTGGACAGGGGGCAGGAGAGCAGTACTTC
J gene: TRBJ2-1; D gene: NA; clone size: NA; V gene: TRBV30; CDR3 protein: CAWEPAGAEQFF; CDR3 DNA: TGTGCCTGGGAACCTGCGGGGGCCGAGCAGTTCTTC
J gene: TRBJ1-2; D gene: NA; clone size: NA; V gene: TRBV19; CDR3 protein: CASSIWGQSYGYTF; CDR3 DNA: TGTGCCAGTAGTATATGGGGGCAATCCTATGGCTACACCTTC
J gene: TRBJ2-7; D gene: TRBD2; clone size: NA; V gene: TRBV27; CDR3 protein: CASSFGREGYEQYF; CDR3 DNA: TGTGCCAGCAGTTTCGGGCGGGAGGGCTACGAGCAGTACTTC
J gene: TRBJ2-2; D gene: TRBD2; clone size: NA; V gene: TRBV12-5; CDR3 protein: CASGPRGLAGGSPGELFF; CDR3 DNA: TGTGCTAGTGGTCCAAGGGGACTAGCGGGGGGGTCCCCGGGGGAGCTGTTTTTT
J gene: TRBJ2-5; D gene: TRBD1; clone size: NA; V gene: TRBV6-5; CDR3 protein: CASSWTGQETQYF; CDR3 DNA: TGTGCCAGCAGTTGGACAGGGCAAGAGACCCAGTACTTC
J gene: TRBJ2-2; D gene: NA; clone size: NA; V gene: TRBV4-3; CDR3 protein: CASSQDGPGSLGELFF; CDR3 DNA: TGCGCCAGCAGCCAAGATGGTCCCGGGAGTTTGGGGGAGCTGTTTTTT
J gene: TRBJ2-7; D gene: TRBD2; clone size: NA; V gene: TRBV7-9; CDR3 protein: CASSLGAPSGRAREQYF; CDR3 DNA: TGTGCCAGCAGCTTAGGAGCGCCTAGCGGGAGGGCCCGGGAGCAGTACTTC
J gene: TRBJ1-2; D gene: NA; clone size: NA; V gene: TRBV6-6; CDR3 protein: CASSVTDSYTF; CDR3 DNA: TGTGCCAGCAGCGTGACAGATAGCTACACCTTC
J gene: TRBJ2-7; D gene: TRBD1; clone size: NA; V gene: TRBV12-3/TRBV12-4; CDR3 protein: CASSRRQGDEQYF; CDR3 DNA: TGTGCCAGCAGCCGAAGACAGGGCGACGAGCAGTACTTC
J gene: TRBJ2-3; D gene: TRBD1; clone size: NA; V gene: TRBV14; CDR3 protein: CASSQGDRAFADTQYF; CDR3 DNA: TGTGCCAGCAGCCAAGGGGACAGGGCGTTCGCAGATACGCAGTATTTT
J gene: TRBJ1-1; D gene: NA; clone size: once; V gene: TRBV11-2; CDR3 protein: CASSTRQNTEAFF; CDR3 DNA: TGTGCCAGCAGCACCAGACAGAACACTGAAGCTTTCTTT
J gene: TRBJ1-5; D gene: NA; clone size: once; V gene: TRBV7-8; CDR3 protein: CASSRLTGRNQPQHF; CDR3 DNA: TGTGCCAGCAGCCGGTTGACAGGCCGCAATCAGCCCCAGCATTTT
J gene: TRBJ1-6; D gene: TRBD1; clone size: NA; V gene: TRBV11-3; CDR3 protein: CASSLESDRANSPLHF; CDR3 DNA: TGTGCCAGCAGCTTAGAGTCCGACAGGGCGAATTCACCCCTCCACTTT
J gene: TRBJ1-4; D gene: TRBD1; clone size: NA; V gene: TRBV6-5; CDR3 protein: CASRGVGGLNEKLFF; CDR3 DNA: TGTGCCAGCAGGGGGGTAGGGGGCCTCAATGAAAAACTGTTTTTT
J gene: TRBJ1-1; D gene: NA; clone size: NA; V gene: TRBV19; CDR3 protein: CASSIDSVRLYSEAFF; CDR3 DNA: TGTGCCAGTAGTATTGATTCGGTCAGGCTATACTCTGAAGCTTTCTTT
J gene: TRBJ2-5; D gene: NA; clone size: NA; V gene: TRBV19; CDR3 protein: CASSLDRRRETQYF; CDR3 DNA: TGTGCCAGTAGCTTGGACCGTAGGAGGGAGACCCAGTACTTC
J gene: TRBJ2-3; D gene: TRBD1; clone size: NA; V gene: TRBV5-8; CDR3 protein: CASTRGTGVADTQYF; CDR3 DNA: TGTGCCAGCACTCGTGGGACAGGGGTGGCAGATACGCAGTATTTT
J gene: TRBJ1-1; D gene: TRBD1; clone size: NA; V gene: TRBV19; CDR3 protein: CASSIDRGAEAFF; CDR3 DNA: TGTGCCAGTAGTATTGACAGGGGCGCTGAAGCTTTCTTT